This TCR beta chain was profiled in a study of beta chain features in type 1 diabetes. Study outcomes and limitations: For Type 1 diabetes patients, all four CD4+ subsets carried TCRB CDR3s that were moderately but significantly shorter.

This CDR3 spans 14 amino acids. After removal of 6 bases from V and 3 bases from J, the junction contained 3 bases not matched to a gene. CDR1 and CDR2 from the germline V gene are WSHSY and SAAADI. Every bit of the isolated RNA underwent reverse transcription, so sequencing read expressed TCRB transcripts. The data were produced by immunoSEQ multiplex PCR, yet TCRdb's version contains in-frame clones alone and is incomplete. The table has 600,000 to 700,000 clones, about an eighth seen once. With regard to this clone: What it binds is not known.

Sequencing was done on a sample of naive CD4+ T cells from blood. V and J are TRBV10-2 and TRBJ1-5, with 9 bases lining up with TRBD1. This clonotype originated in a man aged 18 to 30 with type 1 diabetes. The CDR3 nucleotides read TGCGCCAGCAGGGACAGGGGAACCAATCAGCCCCAGCATTTT. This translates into CASRDRGTNQPQHF.